Following are 15 T cell receptor beta chains from one sample sequenced in a study of blood T cells in healthy people across ages. Together with a sample-barcoded 5' primer, a J-beta primer mix was included in a second PCR lasting 7 to 11 cycles. TCRdb re-analysed the 5' RACE reads in MiXCR, keeping a single row per CDR3 protein. The table lists roughly 930,000 distinct CDR3 sequences, about 48% of them singletons. The specimen sequenced was blood. The receptor source for this set is a man aged 25 to 40 in good health.

CDR3 sequence (DNA): TGTGCCAGCGGTGGTGGCTACACCTTC. It yields the protein CASGGGYTF. The rearrangement uses TRBV2 and TRBJ1-2; D unclear. V lost 8 bases and J 7 bases, leaving 5 bases between the germline ends. The CDR3 consists of 9 residues. The germline V gene has CDR1 SNHLY and CDR2 FYNNEI.

The chain's CDR3 is CASSSGLSGIQYF. The CDR3 DNA reads as TGTGCCAGCAGCTCAGGGTTAAGTGGCATTCAGTACTTC. V usage is TRBV7-9 and J usage is TRBJ2-4; D possibly corresponds to TRBD1 (5 bases). The germline V gene encodes CDR1 SEHNR and CDR2 FQNEAQ (reference sequence). The CDR3 has 13 residues. V lost 4 bases and J 9 bases, leaving 13 bases between the germline ends.

In regard to this clonotype: A much larger clone is a single base away; this may be a read error. The CDR3 nucleotides read TGCGCCAGCTTAACCCCGGACAGGGACAATGAGCAGTACTTC. Its translation: CASLTPDRDNEQYF. The chain has TRBV10-2 and TRBJ2-5; 8 nucleotides agree with TRBD1. CDR3 length: 14 amino acids. J lost 11 bases, V lost 8 bases, and 16 bases had no gene match. CDR1 and CDR2 (germline): WSHSY, SAAADI.

This sequence joins TRBV7-2 and TRBJ1-2; TRBD1 is a possible D gene (5 bases). V was cut by 5 bases and J by 4 bases, with 14 bases left in between. In germline, CDR1 is SGHTA, CDR2 FQGNSA. The length of the CDR3 is 14 residues. DNA for the CDR3: TGTGCCAGCAGCCCGGGGACGGATAGCTATGGCTACACCTTC. Residues: CASSPGTDSYGYTF.

This rearrangement joins TRBV4-1 to TRBJ1-1; D perhaps matches TRBD1 (6 bases). The germline V and J ends were trimmed by 6 bases and 7 bases, with 15 bases remaining between them. The V gene's germline CDR1 is MGHRA and CDR2 YSYEKL. The CDR3 runs to 13 residues. The CDR3 region has the DNA TGCGCCAGCAGATCCTCCGGGACATATGAAGCTTTCTTT. Protein: CASRSSGTYEAFF.

The gene calls are TRBV15 and TRBJ2-2; 7 bases match TRBD1. V gave up 1 base and J gave up 3 bases; unmatched junction bases: 8. There are 17 residues in the CDR3. Germline CDR1 is LNHNV and CDR2 is YYDKDF (reference sequence). CDR3 protein: CATSRGSGQIDTGELFF. CDR3 nucleotide sequence: TGTGCCACCAGCAGAGGGTCGGGACAGATAGACACCGGGGAGCTGTTTTTT.

The chain employs TRBV27 and TRBJ2-5; D is possibly TRBD1 or TRBD2 (5 bases each). The tail of the sequence fits TRBJ2-7 better, so the J call may be wrong. Germline V lookup: CDR1 MNHEY, CDR2 SMNVEV (reference sequence). The CDR3 is 16 residues long. DNA of the CDR3: TGTGCCAGCAGTTTACAGGGTTCTGGCCCGGGGTACGAGCAGTACTTC. It encodes CASSLQGSGPGYEQYF.

This chain joins TRBV6-2 or TRBV6-3 and TRBJ1-6; possibly TRBD1 for D (5 bases). Trimming shortened V by 1 base and J by 7 bases, and 8 bases separated the two germline ends. CDR1 and CDR2 (germline): MNHEY, SVGEGT. This CDR3 is 14 amino acids long. The chain's CDR3 is CASSYWDGNSPLHF. The CDR3 DNA is TGTGCCAGCAGTTACTGGGACGGAAATTCACCCCTCCACTTT.

The chain combines TRBV29-1 with TRBJ2-7; TRBD1 is a possible D gene (6 bases). Germline-derived CDR1 and CDR2 are SQVTM and ANQGSEA. This CDR3 comprises 13 residues. Deletions cut 3 bases from V and 0 bases from J, with 9 bases between. CDR3 loop: CSVDVTGSYEQYF. The CDR3 coding sequence is TGCAGCGTTGATGTGACAGGCTCCTACGAGCAGTACTTC.

This clonotype was seen a single time. V gene TRBV12-3 or TRBV12-4 combines with J gene TRBJ1-4; 7 bases match TRBD1. CDR3 size: 15 residues. V lost 4 bases, J lost 5 bases, and 7 bases stayed unmatched. CDR3 sequence reads: CASSSQGGLNEKLFF. The CDR3 nucleotides read TGTGCCAGCAGTTCCCAGGGGGGGCTGAATGAAAAACTGTTTTTT.

The V gene is TRBV10-3, the J gene TRBJ2-4; D is possibly TRBD1 or TRBD2 (5 bases each). V gave up 4 bases and J gave up 2 bases, with 12 bases separating them. CDR1 and CDR2 from the germline V gene are ENHRY and SYGVKD. The CDR3 runs 15 residues. The CDR3 loop is CAISGGVGTKNIQYF. CDR3 sequence (DNA): TGTGCCATCAGTGGAGGGGTTGGGACCAAAAACATTCAGTACTTC.

V and J are TRBV7-2 and TRBJ2-7; D gene unclear. CDR3 length: 14 amino acids. V lost 1 base and J lost 6, with 13 bases in between. Germline-derived CDR1 and CDR2 are SGHTA and FQGNSA. CDR3 residues: CASSLVDQPLEQYF. DNA for the CDR3: TGTGCCAGCAGCTTAGTGGACCAGCCTCTCGAGCAGTACTTC.

The gene calls are TRBV11-2 and TRBJ2-7; 15 nucleotides align to TRBD2. The J call may be in error: the DNA end matches TRBJ2-5 better. Germline-derived CDR1 and CDR2 are SGHAT and FQNNGV. The length of the CDR3 is 16 residues. CDR3 amino acids: CASSWTSGGEEGTQYF. In nucleotides, the CDR3 is TGTGCCAGCAGCTGGACTAGCGGGGGGGAAGAAGGGACCCAGTACTTC.

V usage is TRBV12-3 or TRBV12-4 and J usage is TRBJ2-1; D may match TRBD1 or TRBD2 (5 bases each). Trimming pared 6 bases from V and 12 bases from J, leaving 24 bases between. This CDR3 comprises 15 residues. The CDR3, as DNA: TGTGCCAGCAGACCTACCGGGACCACCAGAGGAGGGCAGTTCTTC. It codes for CASRPTGTTRGGQFF.

This clonotype was seen only a few times. V and J are TRBV4-2 and TRBJ2-7; possible D gene TRBD2, 6 bases. V was cut by 3 bases and J by 5 bases, with 17 bases left in between. The CDR3 has 15 amino acids. CDR1 is LGHNA and CDR2 is YNFKEQ in the germline V gene. The CDR3 region has the DNA TGTGCCAGCAGCCACCTCCGGGACGGAGGGGACGAGCAGTACTTC. Amino acid sequence: CASSHLRDGGDEQYF.